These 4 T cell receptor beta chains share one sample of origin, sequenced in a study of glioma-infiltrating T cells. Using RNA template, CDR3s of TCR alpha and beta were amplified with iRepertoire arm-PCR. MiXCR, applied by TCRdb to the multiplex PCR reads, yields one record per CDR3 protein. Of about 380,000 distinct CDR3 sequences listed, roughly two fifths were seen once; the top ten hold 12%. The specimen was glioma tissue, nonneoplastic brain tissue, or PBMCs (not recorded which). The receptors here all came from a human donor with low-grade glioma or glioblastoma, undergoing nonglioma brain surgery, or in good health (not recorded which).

The CDR3 DNA reads TGTGCCAGCAAACGGGGTCAGGAGACCCAGTACTTC. Translation gives CASKRGQETQYF. This chain joins TRBV28 and TRBJ2-5; TRBD2 might be the D (5 bases). Germline values: CDR1 MDHEN, CDR2 SYDVKM. CDR3 length equals 12 residues. V dropped 7 bases and J dropped 5 bases, with 11 bases sitting between them.

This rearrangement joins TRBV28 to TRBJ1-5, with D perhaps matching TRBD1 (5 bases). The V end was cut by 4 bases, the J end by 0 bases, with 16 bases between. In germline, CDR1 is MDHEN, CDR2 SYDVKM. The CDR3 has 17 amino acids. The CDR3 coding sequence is TGTGCCAGCAGTTACCCGAGACAGCCTTATAGCAATCAGCCCCAGCATTTT. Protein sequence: CASSYPRQPYSNQPQHF.

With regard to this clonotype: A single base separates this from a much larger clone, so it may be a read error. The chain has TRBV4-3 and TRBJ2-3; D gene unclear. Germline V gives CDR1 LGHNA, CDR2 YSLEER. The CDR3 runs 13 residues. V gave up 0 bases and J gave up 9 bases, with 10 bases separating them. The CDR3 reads CASSQERVTTQYF. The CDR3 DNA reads TGCGCCAGCAGCCAAGAACGGGTCACGACGCAGTATTTT.

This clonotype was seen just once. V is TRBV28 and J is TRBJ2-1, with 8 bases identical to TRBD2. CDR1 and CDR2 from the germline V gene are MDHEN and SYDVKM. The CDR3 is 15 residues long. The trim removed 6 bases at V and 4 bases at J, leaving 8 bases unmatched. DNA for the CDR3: TGTGCCAGCAGCTTAGCAGCGGGAGAGTACAATGAGCAGTTCTTC. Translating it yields CASSLAAGEYNEQFF.